The 9 T cell receptor beta chains below were found in one sample sequenced in a study of beta chain features in type 1 diabetes. Every bit of the isolated RNA underwent reverse transcription, so sequencing read expressed TCRB transcripts. The method was immunoSEQ multiplex PCR; TCRdb's version includes in-frame clones alone and lacks a portion of them. This repertoire shows 130,000 to 150,000 clones, about a tenth found once; its top ten account for roughly 0.69%. Sequencing was carried out using central memory CD4+ T cells from blood. These receptors all stem from a man in his late teens or twenties in good health.

The sample holds a few counts of this clone. This chain uses TRBV4-2 with TRBJ2-2, with D perhaps matching TRBD1 (6 bases). V shed 1 base and J shed 2 bases, with 8 bases lying between them. The CDR3 extends over 15 amino acids. Germline V gives CDR1 LGHNA, CDR2 YNFKEQ. The CDR3 sequence: CASSQGDINTGELFF. In nucleotides, the CDR3 is TGTGCCAGCAGCCAAGGGGACATTAACACCGGGGAGCTGTTTTTT.

The chain has TRBV4-2 and TRBJ2-5, with 8 positions matching TRBD2. Germline CDR1 and CDR2: LGHNA and YNFKEQ. The CDR3 is 17 amino acids. The junction had 13 bases not matched to a gene; V was cut back by 3 bases and J by 4 bases. The CDR3 sequence: CASSQVTSVAGSETQYF. The CDR3 coding sequence is TGTGCCAGCAGCCAGGTGACTAGCGTGGCTGGGTCAGAGACCCAGTACTTC.

The chain uses TRBV5-6 and TRBJ1-4, with TRBD1 identical over 8 bases. CDR1 and CDR2 (germline): SGHDT, YYEEEE. This CDR3 has 16 residues. V gave up 2 bases and J gave up 8 bases; unmatched junction bases: 11. CDR3 DNA: TGTGCCAGCAGCTTCGCAGGGGGCGCTTCTCGGGAAAAACTGTTTTTT. It encodes CASSFAGGASREKLFF.

This clone was seen more than once but under ten times. V gene TRBV30 combines with J gene TRBJ1-6; D gene unclear. The V and J ends lost 6 bases and 6 bases respectively, with 12 bases between them. The CDR3 is 13 amino acids. Germline loops: CDR1 GTSNPN, CDR2 SVGIG (reference sequence). The chain's CDR3 is CACYGRGNSPLHF. The DNA of the CDR3 is TGTGCCTGCTACGGTCGGGGTAATTCACCCCTCCACTTT.

The rearrangement joins TRBV10-3 to TRBJ1-5, with D possibly matching TRBD1 (5 bases). CDR1 is ENHRY, CDR2 SYGVKD, per germline. With 6 bases removed from V and 7 bases from J, the gap between germline ends came to 13 bases. This CDR3 is 13 amino acids long. CDR3 nucleotide sequence: TGTGCCATCAGCGCAGGGTTTAGACAGCCCCAGCATTTT. It is translated as CAISAGFRQPQHF.

This clone was picked up a small number of times. V usage is TRBV7-3 and J usage is TRBJ2-3; TRBD2 agrees at 10 bases. This CDR3 region has 14 residues. The germline CDR1 and CDR2 sequences are SGHTA and FQGTGA. Losses at the gene ends were 3 bases for V and 7 bases for J; bases not matched to a gene: 4. CDR3 amino acids: CASSFTSGDHTQYF. The CDR3 coding sequence is TGTGCCAGCAGCTTCACTAGCGGGGATCATACGCAGTATTTT.

This chain links TRBV28 with TRBJ2-2; tentative D call: TRBD2 (6 bases). Trimming shortened V by 5 bases and J by 7 bases, and 17 bases separated the two germline ends. The CDR3 is 15 residues long. Germline CDR1 and CDR2: MDHEN and SYDVKM. Written as DNA, the CDR3 is TGTGCCAGCAGTCCAAGGACTATTAGAGGCGGGGAGCTGTTTTTT. Its translation is CASSPRTIRGGELFF.

CDR3 coding DNA: TGTGCCAGTAGTCCCCCGGCGGCACGAGCTACATATAGCAATCAGCCCCAGCATTTT. It is translated as CASSPPAARATYSNQPQHF. J is TRBJ1-5 and V is TRBV19; D is unclear. CDR3 size: 19 residues. Germline V gene data show CDR1 as LNHDA and CDR2 as SQIVND (reference sequence). Trimming pared 5 bases from V and 0 bases from J, leaving 23 bases between.

V and J are TRBV2 and TRBJ2-3; 10 bases line up with TRBD2. The CDR3 consists of 13 residues. Germline V gives CDR1 SNHLY, CDR2 FYNNEI. V trimming: 6 bases; J trimming: 4 bases; junction bases outside the gene matches: 1. The CDR3 region is CASSSGGADTQYF. The DNA for the CDR3 is TGTGCCAGCAGCAGCGGGGGGGCAGATACGCAGTATTTT.